These 19 T cell receptor beta chains were sequenced from one sample in a study of T cells in Graves' hyperthyroidism and ophthalmopathy. Template material for amplifying TCR beta CDR3 regions consisted of RNA transcripts. The HTBI primer set was used in a first-round RT-PCR of the TCR CDR3. TCRdb reanalysed the multiplex PCR reads using MiXCR and keeps one entry per CDR3 protein. The data show about 250,000 distinct CDR3 sequences, approximately 23% seen once. The sequencing input was blood. These receptor sequences come from a middle-aged woman with Graves' ophthalmopathy.

The CDR3 sequence: CASSLAARGTSYEQYF. The CDR3 nucleotides are TGTGCCAGCAGTTTAGCCGCCAGGGGGACGTCCTACGAGCAGTACTTC. The chain is built from TRBV12-3 or TRBV12-4 and TRBJ2-7; 7 bases line up with TRBD1. The CDR3 length is 16 residues. The junction had 6 bases not matched to a gene; V was cut back by 0 bases and J by 1 base.

The table lists this clonotype with many counts. V usage is TRBV12-3 or TRBV12-4 and J usage is TRBJ2-1; a possible D gene is TRBD1 (6 bases). V was trimmed by 1 base and J by 2 bases, leaving 6 bases between them. This CDR3 comprises 14 residues. As DNA, the CDR3 is TGTGCCAGCAGTTTAGGGGGGCCCTACAATGAGCAGTTCTTC. Translating it yields CASSLGGPYNEQFF.

The V gene is TRBV12-5, the J gene TRBJ1-2; 9 bases are a match to TRBD1. The CDR3 is made up of 14 amino acids. Germline V lookup: CDR1 LGHNT, CDR2 FRNRAP. V was clipped by 6 bases and J by 6 bases; unmatched bases: 8. The CDR3 spells CASGRGQGRDGYTF. The DNA for the CDR3 is TGTGCTAGTGGCCGAGGACAGGGGAGGGATGGCTACACCTTC.

In this sample, this clonotype turned up many times. V and J are TRBV7-8 and TRBJ2-7; D remains ambiguous. V lost 4 bases, J lost 3 bases, and 4 bases lay in between. Per the germline V gene, CDR1 is SGHVS and CDR2 is FQNEAQ. The CDR3 has 11 residues. CDR3 protein: CASSWNYEQYF. CDR3 coding DNA: TGTGCCAGCAGCTGGAACTACGAGCAGTACTTC.

This clonotype was counted a single time. The rearrangement joins TRBV20-1 to TRBJ2-7, with 8 bases matching TRBD1. V was clipped by 6 bases and J by 2 bases; unmatched bases: 12. CDR1 and CDR2 (germline): DFQATT, SNEGSKA (reference sequence). The CDR3 has 15 amino acids. The CDR3 sequence: CSAAPLDRGTYEQYF. In nucleotides, the CDR3 is TGCAGTGCCGCCCCACTCGACAGGGGCACCTACGAGCAGTACTTC.

Many counts were recorded for this clonotype. This sequence joins TRBV10-3 and TRBJ2-7; D is ambiguous. The V end was cut by 7 bases, the J end by 0 bases, with 10 bases between. The CDR3 covers 13 residues. Germline V gene sequence: CDR1 ENHRY, CDR2 SYGVKD. The CDR3: CAINVGDSYEQYF. CDR3 DNA: TGTGCCATCAACGTTGGGGACTCCTACGAGCAGTACTTC.

V usage is TRBV12-3 or TRBV12-4 and J usage is TRBJ2-5; D ambiguous. V was trimmed by 1 base and J by 6 bases, leaving 12 bases between them. The CDR3 contains 14 residues. The CDR3 bases are TGTGCCAGCAGTTTAGAGATAGCTATGAAGACCCAGTACTTC. Protein: CASSLEIAMKTQYF.

This clonotype was detected many times. The chain joins TRBV12-3 or TRBV12-4 to TRBJ1-5; 7 nucleotides match TRBD1. CDR3 size: 16 residues. V gave up 6 bases and J gave up 6 bases; unmatched junction bases: 14. This CDR3 is CASSQGPTGRGQPQHF. DNA of the CDR3: TGTGCCAGCAGCCAAGGCCCGACAGGGCGGGGTCAGCCCCAGCATTTT.

This clonotype was detected only a few times. V gene TRBV3-1 combines with J gene TRBJ2-7, with D perhaps given as TRBD1 or TRBD2 (6 bases each). CDR3 length equals 15 residues. Trimming stripped 0 bases from V and 5 bases from J, with 14 bases between. Per germline, CDR1 LGHDT and CDR2 YNNKEL (reference sequence). DNA of the CDR3: TGTGCCAGCAGCCAAGATGGTTGGAGGGACAACGAGCAGTACTTC. Translated, it gives CASSQDGWRDNEQYF.

In its sample, this clonotype was seen many times. J is TRBJ2-6 and V is TRBV15; D tentatively reads TRBD1 or TRBD2 (5 bases each). Germline CDR1 reads LNHNV; CDR2 reads YYDKDF (reference sequence). The CDR3 covers 17 residues. Deletions cut 1 base from V and 0 bases from J, with 10 bases between. The CDR3 DNA reads as TGTGCCACCAGCAGAGGGGACCGCAGCTCTGGGGCCAACGTCCTGACTTTC. As protein: CATSRGDRSSGANVLTF.

The genes are TRBV12-3 or TRBV12-4 and TRBJ1-5; 7 nucleotides match TRBD1. The V gene end was trimmed by 6 bases and the J gene end by 3 bases; junction bases not matched to a gene: 11. The CDR3 sequence is 16 residues long. CDR3 bases: TGTGCCAGCAGCTCGCGACAGGGTAGGGCCAATCAGCCCCAGCATTTT. Its protein is CASSSRQGRANQPQHF.

A note on this clonotype: This sequence may be a read error, since a much larger clone differs from it by one base. The chain has TRBV5-5 and TRBJ2-7; D is unclear. From germline, CDR1 is SGHKS and CDR2 YYEKEE (reference sequence). V shed 0 bases and J shed 2 bases, with 9 bases lying between them. The CDR3 spans 14 residues. DNA of the CDR3: TGTGCCAGCAGCTTGGCAACGCTCGCCTACGAGCAGTACTTC. Its protein is CASSLATLAYEQYF.

This clonotype came up many times. The rearrangement links TRBV12-5 to TRBJ1-1, with D perhaps TRBD1 (5 bases). Looked up from germline, CDR1 is LGHNT and CDR2 is FRNRAP. The germline V and J ends were trimmed by 0 bases and 1 base, with 18 bases remaining between them. This CDR3 region has 18 residues. As DNA, the CDR3 is TGTGCTAGTGGTTTGGTCTTCGGGGCAGAAGTTGAGAACACTGAAGCTTTCTTT. As protein: CASGLVFGAEVENTEAFF.

The table lists this clonotype with many counts. V is TRBV27 and J is TRBJ2-7; perhaps TRBD2 as D (6 bases). Trimming stripped 8 bases from V and 4 bases from J, with 18 bases between. The CDR3 runs to 14 residues. CDR1 is MNHEY, CDR2 SMNVEV, per germline (reference sequence). CDR3 region: CASGSGSGVYEQYF. In DNA form, the CDR3 reads TGTGCCAGCGGGTCCGGGAGTGGTGTATACGAGCAGTACTTC.

The chain links TRBV28 to TRBJ1-2, with D perhaps matching TRBD1 (6 bases). Germline V gene data show CDR1 as MDHEN and CDR2 as SYDVKM. Trimming took 7 bases from V and 4 from J, leaving 13 bases between them. This CDR3 comprises 13 residues. CDR3 DNA: TGTGCCAGCACAAGGACAGCTCTCTATGGCTACACCTTC. Residues: CASTRTALYGYTF.

Details on this clonotype: A much larger clonotype is one base distant, so this may be a read error. The chain carries TRBV4-2 and TRBJ2-2, with D maybe TRBD2 (6 bases). Germline V gene sequence: CDR1 LGHNA, CDR2 YNFKEQ. CDR3 size: 15 residues. The DNA of the CDR3 is TGTGTCAGCAGCCTGTGGGCTAGCGTAACCGGGGAGCTGTTTTTT. Translating gives CVSSLWASVTGELFF.

The genes are TRBV4-1 and TRBJ2-7, with D hard to call. The CDR3 consists of 13 residues. Deletions cut 11 bases from V and 4 bases from J, with 18 bases between. The germline V gene encodes CDR1 MGHRA and CDR2 YSYEKL. CDR3 region: CAASSPPGYEQYF. Written as DNA, the CDR3 is TGCGCCGCATCTTCCCCTCCGGGTTACGAGCAGTACTTC.

This clonotype came up many times. The V and J genes are TRBV30 and TRBJ2-7, with 9 positions matching TRBD1. This CDR3 spans 14 amino acids. The germline CDR1 and CDR2 sequences are GTSNPN and SVGIG (reference sequence). V shed 4 bases and J 3 bases; nucleotides not matched to a gene: 7. The DNA for the CDR3 is TGTGCCTGGAATCTTGCGGGACAGGGCTACGAGCAGTACTTC. It translates to CAWNLAGQGYEQYF. The full variable domain, its missing parts supplied by reference TRBV30 and TRBJ2-7, is SQTIHQWPATLVQPVGSPLSLECTVEGTSNPNLYWYRQAAGRGLQLLFYSVGIGQISSEVPQNLSASRPQDRQFILSSKKLLLSDSGFYLCAWNLAGQGYEQYFGPGTRLTVT.

J is TRBJ2-2 and V is TRBV5-1, with D possibly matching TRBD1 (6 bases). Germline values: CDR1 SGHRS, CDR2 YFSETQ. The CDR3 length is 15 residues. Trimming took off 0 bases at V and 7 bases at J, with 13 bases between the two ends. The CDR3, as DNA: TGCGCCAGCAGCTTGGACAGGGTAGTTCACGGGGAGCTGTTTTTT. Residues: CASSLDRVVHGELFF.